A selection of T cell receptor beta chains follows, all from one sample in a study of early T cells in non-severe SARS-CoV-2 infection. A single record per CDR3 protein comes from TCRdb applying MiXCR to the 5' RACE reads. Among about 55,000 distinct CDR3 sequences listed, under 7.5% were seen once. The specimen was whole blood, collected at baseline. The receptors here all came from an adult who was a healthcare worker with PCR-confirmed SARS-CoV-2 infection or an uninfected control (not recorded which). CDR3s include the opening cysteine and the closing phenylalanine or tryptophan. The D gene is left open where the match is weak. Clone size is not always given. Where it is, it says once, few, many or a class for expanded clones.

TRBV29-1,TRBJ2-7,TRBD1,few,CSVERQGADEQYF,TGCAGCGTTGAAAGGCAGGGGGCAGACGAGCAGTACTTC
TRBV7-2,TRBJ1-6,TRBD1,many,CASSGRTGPLVLHF,TGTGCCAGCAGCGGCAGGACAGGGCCGCTTGTCCTCCACTTT
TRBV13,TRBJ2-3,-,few,CASNFRDLGRGPREDTQYF,TGTGCCAGCAACTTTAGGGATCTAGGGAGGGGGCCCCGCGAAGATACGCAGTATTTT
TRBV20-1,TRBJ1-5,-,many,CSAGVGRADQPQHF,TGCAGTGCGGGGGTCGGCAGAGCTGATCAGCCCCAGCATTTT
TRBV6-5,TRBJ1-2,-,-,CASSYSIGNYGYTF,TGTGCCAGCAGTTACTCGATCGGTAACTATGGCTACACCTTC
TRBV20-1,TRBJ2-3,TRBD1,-,CSARGLRQGPLDTQYF,TGCAGTGCTAGAGGTCTCCGACAGGGCCCTTTAGATACGCAGTATTTT
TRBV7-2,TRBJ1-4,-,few,CASSLVSRPNEKLFF,TGTGCCAGCAGCTTAGTCTCCAGGCCTAATGAAAAACTGTTTTTT
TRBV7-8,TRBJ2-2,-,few,CASSLAEGILYTGELFF,TGTGCCAGCAGCTTAGCTGAGGGAATATTATACACCGGGGAGCTGTTTTTT
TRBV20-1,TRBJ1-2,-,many,CSAEDRDGSYPPYGYTF,TGCAGTGCTGAAGACCGTGACGGGAGCTATCCCCCCTATGGCTACACCTTC
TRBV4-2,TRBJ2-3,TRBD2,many,CASSPGLADPGGTDTQYF,TGTGCCAGCAGCCCGGGACTAGCGGACCCTGGTGGCACAGATACGCAGTATTTT
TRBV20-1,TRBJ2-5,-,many,CSAPPGLGSEVETQYF,TGCAGTGCGCCCCCGGGGTTGGGCTCAGAGGTTGAGACCCAGTACTTC
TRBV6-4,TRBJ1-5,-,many,CASSGQDNQPQHF,TGTGCCAGCAGTGGGCAGGACAATCAGCCCCAGCATTTT
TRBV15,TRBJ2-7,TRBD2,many,CATSSGLAGGGNEQYF,TGTGCCACCAGCTCGGGACTAGCGGGGGGAGGGAACGAGCAGTACTTC
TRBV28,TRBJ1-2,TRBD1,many,CASRRTGVGFDGYTF,TGTGCCAGCAGGCGGACAGGGGTAGGATTTGATGGCTACACCTTC
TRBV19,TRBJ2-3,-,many,CASSPGRTVSTDTQYF,TGTGCCAGTAGTCCTGGAAGGACAGTCAGCACAGATACGCAGTATTTT
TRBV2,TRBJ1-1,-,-,CASSQQVPEAFF,TGTGCCAGCAGTCAACAGGTGCCTGAAGCTTTCTTT
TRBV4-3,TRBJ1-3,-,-,CASRWTGGNTIYF,TGCGCCAGCAGATGGACTGGAGGGAACACCATATATTTT
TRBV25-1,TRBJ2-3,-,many,CASSQVADTQYF,TGTGCCAGCAGCCAGGTAGCAGATACGCAGTATTTT
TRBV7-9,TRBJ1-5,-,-,CASSLFGESNQPQHF,TGTGCCAGCAGCTTATTCGGGGAAAGCAATCAGCCCCAGCATTTT
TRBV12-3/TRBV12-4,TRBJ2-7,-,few,CASSFDLGTKSSYEQYF,TGTGCCAGCAGTTTTGATTTGGGGACGAAATCATCCTACGAGCAGTACTTC
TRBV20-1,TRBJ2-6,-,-,CSAQRGANVLTF,TGCAGTGCTCAGAGGGGGGCCAACGTCCTGACTTTC
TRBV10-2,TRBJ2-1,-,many,CASSEHRFDEQFF,TGCGCCAGCAGCGAACACAGGTTTGATGAGCAGTTCTTC
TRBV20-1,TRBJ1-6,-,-,CSARVSVNSPLHF,TGCAGTGCTAGAGTTTCCGTGAATTCACCCCTCCACTTT
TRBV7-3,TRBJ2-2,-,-,CASSISSFTGELFF,TGTGCCAGCTCCATCTCTAGCTTTACCGGGGAGCTGTTTTTT
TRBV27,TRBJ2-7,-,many,CASRQYRGRPYEQYF,TGTGCCAGCAGACAATACCGGGGGCGGCCTTACGAGCAGTACTTC